This is a list of T cell receptor beta chains from one sample in a study of blood T cell repertoires in COVID-19. The table came from immunoSEQ multiplex PCR; TCRdb's copy has only in-frame clones and leaves some out. Among about 230,000 clones listed, under 90% were seen once. Sequences were obtained from peripheral blood. All receptors derive from a man aged 50-60 years with COVID-19, enrolled during active disease. CDR3s include the opening cysteine and the closing phenylalanine or tryptophan. The D gene is left open where the match is weak. Clone size, where shown, is once, few, many, or a class for clones that have expanded.

TRBV6-6	TRBJ2-5	16	NA	TRBD1	CASSTPWTGGQETQYF	TGTGCCAGCAGTACTCCCTGGACAGGGGGCCAAGAGACCCAGTACTTC
TRBV7-8	TRBJ2-3	16	NA	NA	CASSLNSGTFTDTQYF	TGTGCCAGCAGCTTGAACTCAGGGACTTTCACAGATACGCAGTATTTT
TRBV7-9	TRBJ1-1	14	NA	NA	CASSQQAGATEAFF	TGTGCCAGCAGTCAACAGGCGGGGGCCACTGAAGCTTTCTTT
TRBV18	TRBJ1-1	16	NA	NA	CASSPQRQRMNTEAFF	TGTGCCAGCTCACCGCAACGACAGAGAATGAACACTGAAGCTTTCTTT
TRBV2	TRBJ1-5	15	NA	NA	CASSRDSGSNQPQHF	TGTGCCAGCAGCCGGGACTCAGGGAGCAATCAGCCCCAGCATTTT
TRBV9	TRBJ2-1	13	once	NA	CASNRDSYNEQFF	TGTGCCAGCAACCGGGACTCCTACAATGAGCAGTTCTTC
TRBV11-2	TRBJ1-1	14	NA	NA	CASSLLRGNTEAFF	TGTGCCAGCAGCTTATTGAGAGGGAACACTGAAGCTTTCTTT
TRBV7-9	TRBJ2-7	15	NA	NA	CASSHTGTPTYEQYF	TGTGCCAGCAGCCATACAGGAACTCCCACCTACGAGCAGTACTTC
TRBV10-3	TRBJ2-6	17	NA	NA	CAFARHSGGSGANVLTF	TGTGCCTTCGCGCGACATTCCGGTGGCTCTGGGGCCAACGTCCTGACTTTC
TRBV4-1	TRBJ1-1	16	NA	NA	CASSPESGLLNTEAFF	TGCGCCAGCAGCCCTGAGTCCGGTCTACTTAACACTGAAGCTTTCTTT
TRBV7-7	TRBJ2-1	13	NA	NA	CASSLHLDNEQFF	TGTGCTAGCAGCCTCCATCTAGACAATGAGCAGTTCTTC
TRBV27	TRBJ2-1	15	NA	TRBD1	CASSLLRTGYNEQFF	TGTGCCAGCAGCCTCCTCAGGACAGGGTACAATGAGCAGTTCTTC
TRBV7-3	TRBJ2-7	15	once	TRBD1	CASSHRDREWYEQYF	TGTGCCAGCAGCCACCGGGACAGGGAATGGTACGAGCAGTACTTC
TRBV6-2/TRBV6-3	TRBJ1-2	13	few	NA	CASSYQGIHGYTF	TGTGCCAGCAGTTACCAGGGTATCCATGGCTACACCTTC
TRBV30	TRBJ1-5	14	NA	NA	CAWRGGEGNQPQHF	TGTGCCTGGAGAGGAGGGGAAGGCAATCAGCCCCAGCATTTT
TRBV4-2	TRBJ1-5	15	once	NA	CASSQDSAADQPQHF	TGTGCCAGCAGCCAAGATTCCGCCGCAGATCAGCCCCAGCATTTT
TRBV4-2	TRBJ2-1	16	NA	NA	CASSGRGISSYNEQFF	TGTGCCAGCAGCGGTAGGGGAATTAGCTCCTACAATGAGCAGTTCTTC
TRBV15	TRBJ2-3	16	NA	TRBD1	CATRVSGQGYTDTQYF	TGTGCCACCAGAGTTTCGGGACAGGGGTACACAGATACGCAGTATTTT
TRBV21-1	TRBJ1-1	13	NA	NA	CASRGALNTEAFF	TGTGCCAGCAGAGGGGCTTTGAACACTGAAGCTTTCTTT
TRBV5-1	TRBJ1-6	15	NA	TRBD1	CASSGGQGDNSPLHF	TGCGCCAGCAGCGGGGGACAGGGTGATAATTCACCCCTCCACTTT
TRBV4-3	TRBJ1-2	14	NA	NA	CASSPGAAYLGYTF	TGCGCCAGCAGCCCGGGAGCCGCGTATCTTGGCTACACCTTC
TRBV29-1	TRBJ1-5	13	NA	NA	CSVVYGSNQPQHF	TGCAGCGTTGTATACGGTAGCAATCAGCCCCAGCATTTT
TRBV3-1/TRBV3-2	TRBJ2-2	15	NA	TRBD2	CASSQDEAGAGELFF	TGTGCCAGCAGCCAAGATGAGGCGGGGGCCGGGGAGCTGTTTTTT
TRBV3-1/TRBV3-2	TRBJ1-1	14	NA	NA	CASSQGGRDTEAFF	TGTGCCAGCAGCCAAGGGGGCAGGGACACTGAAGCTTTCTTT
TRBV5-1	TRBJ1-5	16	once	TRBD1	CASSPGQGGINQPQHF	TGCGCCAGCAGCCCGGGACAGGGGGGGATCAATCAGCCCCAGCATTTT
TRBV9	TRBJ2-7	16	NA	TRBD2	CASSPRGGGSMYEQYF	TGTGCCAGCAGCCCACGGGGAGGCGGGAGTATGTACGAGCAGTACTTC
TRBV5-4	TRBJ1-1	15	few	NA	CASSLVLRGNTEAFF	TGTGCCAGCAGCTTGGTCCTCAGGGGGAACACTGAAGCTTTCTTT
TRBV20-1	TRBJ2-7	14	NA	TRBD2	CSASGSSGYYEQYF	TGCAGTGCTAGTGGTTCTAGCGGTTACTACGAGCAGTACTTC
TRBV20-1	TRBJ2-7	11	few	NA	CSASRVYEQYF	TGCAGTGCTTCCAGGGTCTACGAGCAGTACTTC
TRBV7-8	TRBJ1-2	13	few	NA	CASSLEVGYGYTF	TGTGCCAGCAGCTTAGAAGTCGGCTATGGCTACACCTTC
TRBV7-6	TRBJ1-5	20	NA	NA	CASSLAFGGLDSYSNQPQHF	TGTGCCAGCAGCTTAGCGTTCGGTGGGTTAGACAGCTATAGCAATCAGCCCCAGCATTTT
TRBV3-1/TRBV3-2	TRBJ2-7	15	NA	TRBD1	CASSRGGGALYEQYF	TGTGCCAGCAGCCGAGGGGGCGGAGCTCTCTACGAGCAGTACTTC
TRBV28	TRBJ2-1	16	NA	TRBD2	CASSSERGVPYNEQFF	TGTGCCAGCAGTTCGGAGCGGGGGGTCCCTTACAATGAGCAGTTCTTC
TRBV29-1	TRBJ2-1	14	few	TRBD1	CSVTAGGAGDEQFF	TGCAGCGTTACTGCAGGGGGCGCAGGGGATGAGCAGTTCTTC
TRBV5-6	TRBJ1-2	15	NA	TRBD1	CASSLDPGTGNGYTF	TGTGCCAGCAGCTTGGATCCCGGGACAGGGAACGGCTACACCTTC
TRBV11-2	TRBJ1-4	14	once	NA	CASSLGRGNEKLFF	TGTGCCAGCAGCTTAGGCAGGGGTAATGAAAAACTGTTTTTT
TRBV5-1	TRBJ2-7	13	NA	NA	CASSWGEGYEQYF	TGCGCCAGCAGCTGGGGAGAGGGCTACGAGCAGTACTTC
TRBV2	TRBJ2-3	14	NA	TRBD2	CASSEPGRADTQYF	TGTGCCAGCAGTGAACCCGGGAGGGCAGATACGCAGTATTTT
TRBV2	TRBJ1-1	16	NA	NA	CASSEAGSLMNTEAFF	TGTGCCAGCAGTGAAGCGGGCAGCCTCATGAACACTGAAGCTTTCTTT
TRBV5-1	TRBJ2-4	16	once	TRBD2	CASSRTSGSGENIQYF	TGCGCCAGCAGCCGGACTAGCGGGAGCGGGGAAAACATTCAGTACTTC
TRBV2	TRBJ2-1	14	NA	NA	CASTGQVTYNEQFF	TGTGCCAGCACCGGCCAGGTTACCTACAATGAGCAGTTCTTC
TRBV27	TRBJ1-5	14	NA	TRBD1	CASSLRGRGQPQHF	TGTGCCAGCAGCCTCAGGGGGCGCGGGCAGCCCCAGCATTTT
TRBV28	TRBJ1-5	18	NA	NA	CASDSAGTNHFANQPQHF	TGTGCCAGCGACTCCGCCGGGACAAACCATTTTGCAAATCAGCCCCAGCATTTT
TRBV19	TRBJ1-6	15	NA	TRBD1	CASSIQDRDNSPLHF	TGTGCCAGTAGTATCCAGGACAGGGACAATTCACCCCTCCACTTT
TRBV27	TRBJ1-4	18	NA	TRBD1	CASSQAGTGEFWDEKLFF	TGTGCCAGCAGCCAGGCCGGGACAGGGGAGTTTTGGGATGAAAAACTGTTTTTT